The rows below give T cell receptor beta chains drawn from one sample of a study of T and B cells in COVID-19 patients. TCRdb recomputed calls from the multiplex PCR reads with MiXCR, one row per CDR3 protein. The sample consists of approximately 6,700 distinct CDR3 sequences, around 31% of them appearing once. The specimen was blood. Receptor source: a human donor with active COVID-19. CDR3s include the opening cysteine and the closing phenylalanine or tryptophan. The D gene is left open where the match is weak. A row's size may be missing; if present it is once, few, many or a size class.

clone size	V gene	J gene	D gene	CDR3 DNA	CDR3 protein
few	TRBV12-3/TRBV12-4	TRBJ2-7	TRBD1	TGTGCCAGCAGTACCCGGGACAGGGGGCGTTACGAGCAGTACTTC	CASSTRDRGRYEQYF
.	TRBV6-6	TRBJ1-5	.	TGTGCCAGCAGTTCCGTAGGGACGGGGGGATATCAGCCCCAGCATTTT	CASSSVGTGGYQPQHF
few	TRBV7-6	TRBJ2-7	TRBD1	TGTGCCAGCAGCCCGGGGACAGACGAGCAGTACTTC	CASSPGTDEQYF
.	TRBV6-2/TRBV6-3	TRBJ1-2	TRBD1	TGTGCCAGCACTGTAACCGGGACAGTCACTAACTATGGCTACACCTTC	CASTVTGTVTNYGYTF
.	TRBV19	TRBJ1-1	.	TGTGCCAGTAACCTGGGGCAGAACACTGAAGCTTTCTTT	CASNLGQNTEAFF
.	TRBV6-2/TRBV6-3	TRBJ2-3	.	TGTGCCATCAGGGCCTCTTTTAGGGGGGCCCGAGATACGCAGTATTTT	CAIRASFRGARDTQYF
.	TRBV15	TRBJ1-1	.	TGTGCCACCAGCAGATTGTGGGGGGCGAACACTGAAGCTTTCTTT	CATSRLWGANTEAFF
.	TRBV5-1	TRBJ1-1	.	TGCGCCAGCAGCTTGGCCGGGTTGGTCACTGAAGCTTTCTTT	CASSLAGLVTEAFF
few	TRBV18	TRBJ1-1	TRBD1	TGTGCCAGCTCACCACCGGGACAGGGAGAAGCTTTCTTT	CASSPPGQGEAFF
.	TRBV7-2	TRBJ2-5	TRBD1	TGTGTCAGCATCCTAGGGGGCAGGGGAGAGACCCAGTACTTC	CVSILGGRGETQYF
.	TRBV6-5	TRBJ1-4	.	TGTGCCAGCAGCCAGACAGATTCGTATGAAAAACTGTTTTTT	CASSQTDSYEKLFF
once	TRBV12-3/TRBV12-4	TRBJ1-1	.	TGTGCCAGCATTTGGACCGCGGACACTGAAGCTTTCTTT	CASIWTADTEAFF
medium-sized	TRBV19	TRBJ2-2	.	TGTGCCAGTAGTATCTCCCACAAGATAAACACCGGGGAGCTGTTTTTT	CASSISHKINTGELFF
large	TRBV29-1	TRBJ2-7	.	TGCAGCGTTAGTAAGCTTAGGGGGACGCGCTACGAGCAGTACTTC	CSVSKLRGTRYEQYF
medium-sized	TRBV6-5	TRBJ2-5	.	TGTGCCAGCAGCCAGCGGAGTGAGACCCAGTACTTC	CASSQRSETQYF
few	TRBV27	TRBJ1-2	.	TGTGCCAGCAGTTTGGCCCCGGACATTACCGATGAGGGCTACACCTTC	CASSLAPDITDEGYTF
few	TRBV19	TRBJ1-2	TRBD1	TGTGCCAGTAGTATAGATAGTGCCGGGACAGAATATGGCTACACCTTC	CASSIDSAGTEYGYTF
.	TRBV5-1	TRBJ2-3	TRBD1	TGCGCCAGCAGCATCGGGACAGGGGCCACAGATACGCAGTATTTT	CASSIGTGATDTQYF
.	TRBV10-3	TRBJ1-1	.	TGTGCCATCAGTGAGGGGGGGACTGAAGCTTTCTTT	CAISEGGTEAFF
.	TRBV20-1	TRBJ2-5	.	TGCAGTGCTGTGGGGCACCAAGAGACCCAGTACTTC	CSAVGHQETQYF
medium-sized	TRBV18	TRBJ2-3	.	TGTGCCAGCTCACCACCGAGTAGCACAGATACGCAGTATTTT	CASSPPSSTDTQYF
.	TRBV6-1	TRBJ1-5	.	TGTGCCAGCACTAACCCAACAGAACAACAGCCCCAGCATTTT	CASTNPTEQQPQHF
.	TRBV6-6	TRBJ1-5	.	TGTGCCAGCAGTTACTCGCGGGGACCATATAGCAATCAGCCCCAGCATTTT	CASSYSRGPYSNQPQHF